Below are 12 T cell receptor beta chains sequenced from a single sample in a study of T cell responses to AZD1222 COVID-19 vaccine. Sequencing used immunoSEQ multiplex PCR; TCRdb keeps in-frame clones, though not all of them. This sample carries around 100,000 clones, around 90% of them seen once, and the ten largest clones take about 1.8%. This sample comprised peripheral blood, obtained on day 0 of AZD1222 vaccination. These TCRs come from an adult in good health.

The V call is TRBV6-5, the J call TRBJ1-2; no definite D call. V was shortened by 5 bases and J by 6 bases, with 13 bases between the two germline ends. The CDR3 length is 13 residues. Germline lookup yields CDR1 MNHEY and CDR2 SVGAGI. DNA of the CDR3: TGTGCCAGCAGTCCGCCCGGGTTAGATGGCTACACCTTC. This gives the protein CASSPPGLDGYTF.

The rearrangement uses TRBV27 and TRBJ2-2; TRBD1 aligns across 7 bases. This CDR3 spans 14 amino acids. The V gene's germline CDR1 is MNHEY and CDR2 SMNVEV (reference sequence). J gave up 7 bases and V 6 bases, and 8 bases lay outside the gene matches. The CDR3 protein is CASRETGWNGELFF. In nucleotides, the CDR3 is TGTGCCAGCAGGGAGACAGGGTGGAACGGGGAGCTGTTTTTT.

The chain employs TRBV6-6 and TRBJ2-7; either TRBD1 or TRBD2 may fit D (5 bases each). V was shortened by 3 bases and J by 2 bases, with 11 bases between the two germline ends. This CDR3 has 14 amino acids. CDR1 and CDR2 from the germline V gene are MNHNY and SVGAGI (reference sequence). The DNA for the CDR3 is TGTGCCAGCAGTTATTGGACGGGGCCCTACGAGCAGTACTTC. It codes for CASSYWTGPYEQYF.

The chain combines TRBV28 with TRBJ1-3; perhaps TRBD1 as D (5 bases). Between the trimmed V and J ends, which lost 2 bases and 4 bases, there was a span of 9 bases. The length of the CDR3 is 14 residues. Looked up from germline, CDR1 is MDHEN and CDR2 is SYDVKM. In DNA, the CDR3 is TGTGCCAGCAGTTTAGTCCCAGGGGGAAACACCATATATTTT. Translation: CASSLVPGGNTIYF.

J is TRBJ2-7 and V is TRBV5-1; 8 nucleotides agree with TRBD2. J lost 2 bases, V lost 5 bases, and 6 bases had no gene match. The CDR3 has 14 residues. Germline CDR1 reads SGHRS; CDR2 reads YFSETQ. CDR3 bases: TGCGCCAGCAGGGAGCGGGAGTTTACCTACGAGCAGTACTTC. It codes for CASREREFTYEQYF.

The chain links TRBV7-9 to TRBJ1-1; 10 positions agree with TRBD1. From germline, CDR1 is SEHNR and CDR2 FQNEAQ (reference sequence). This CDR3 is 15 amino acids long. The V gene end was trimmed by 3 bases and the J gene end by 3 bases; junction bases not matched to a gene: 4. Here the CDR3 reads CASSLFGQGDTEAFF. Written as DNA, the CDR3 is TGTGCCAGCAGCTTGTTCGGACAGGGGGACACTGAAGCTTTCTTT.

The chain employs TRBV5-6 and TRBJ1-3; no firm D call. Trimming cost V 2 bases and J 4 bases, with 13 bases left between them. CDR1 is SGHDT and CDR2 is YYEEEE in the germline V gene. The length of the CDR3 is 15 residues. CDR3 amino acids: CASSLKTVAGNTIYF. CDR3 coding DNA: TGTGCCAGCAGCTTAAAGACGGTCGCGGGAAACACCATATATTTT.

The chain is built from TRBV30 and TRBJ2-1; D gene ambiguous. The CDR3 spans 13 residues. Trimming cost V 2 bases and J 6 bases, with 11 bases left between them. Germline CDR1 GTSNPN, CDR2 SVGIG (reference sequence). CDR3 coding DNA: TGTGCCTGGAGTCGCAGGTTAGGCAATGAGCAGTTCTTC. This encodes CAWSRRLGNEQFF.

The chain carries TRBV4-1 and TRBJ2-1; D is uncertain. The CDR3 runs 14 residues. V lost 1 base and J 2 bases, leaving 6 bases between the germline ends. Germline assignment: CDR1 MGHRA and CDR2 YSYEKL. CDR3 bases: TGCGCCAGCAGCCAAGCGGACGCCTACAATGAGCAGTTCTTC. This gives the protein CASSQADAYNEQFF.

This chain connects TRBV5-1 to TRBJ1-3; 9 bases line up with TRBD1. CDR1 and CDR2 (germline): SGHRS, YFSETQ. With V trimmed by 5 bases and J by 7 bases, 4 bases remained unmatched. The CDR3 contains 13 residues. DNA of the CDR3: TGCGCCAGCAGTCTCGGACAGGGGAACACCATATATTTT. It translates to CASSLGQGNTIYF.

This clone was detected only a few times. The J gene is TRBJ1-1, the V gene TRBV19; D might be TRBD1 (6 bases). Germline V gives CDR1 LNHDA, CDR2 SQIVND (reference sequence). This CDR3 is 13 amino acids long. V was clipped by 5 bases and J by 6 bases, with 13 bases between them. Here the CDR3 reads CASSVTGYSEAFF. CDR3 sequence (DNA): TGTGCCAGTAGTGTCACAGGGTACTCTGAAGCTTTCTTT.

The rearrangement joins TRBV29-1 to TRBJ2-7; 8 nucleotides line up with TRBD1. Germline CDR1 and CDR2: SQVTM and ANQGSEA. This CDR3 has 18 amino acids. The V gene end was trimmed by 1 base and the J gene end by 5 bases; junction bases not matched to a gene: 19. CDR3 loop: CSVEGLRGLTGEIDEQYF. DNA for the CDR3: TGCAGCGTTGAAGGCCTCCGGGGATTGACAGGGGAGATAGACGAGCAGTACTTC.